Listed below are T cell receptor beta chains from one sample, sequenced in a study of blood T cells in healthy people across ages. A single record per CDR3 protein comes from TCRdb applying MiXCR to the 5' RACE reads. The table includes roughly 800,000 distinct CDR3 sequences, roughly 50% detected once. Sequencing was performed on blood. The receptors were gathered from a man aged 25-45 years in good health. Both conserved end residues are part of each CDR3. Each record gives: V gene, J gene, D gene, clone size, CDR3 protein, CDR3 DNA. D genes are given only for firm matches. Rows may omit the clone size; those that give it use once, few, many or a size class.

TRBV7-2	TRBJ2-7	.	.	CASSPSGTNIHEQYF	TGTGCCAGCAGCCCCTCCGGGACAAATATCCACGAGCAGTACTTC
TRBV20-1	TRBJ1-6	TRBD1	.	CSNVGTGVSPLHF	TGCAGCAACGTCGGGACAGGGGTTTCACCCCTCCACTTT
TRBV7-2	TRBJ1-2	.	.	CASVWGQGNGCTF	.
TRBV6-6	TRBJ2-7	.	.	CASSHSSFYEQYF	TGTGCCAGCAGTCATTCTAGTTTCTACGAGCAGTACTTC
TRBV20-1	TRBJ2-7	.	.	CSASMYTYEQYF	TGCAGTGCTAGTATGTATACCTACGAGCAGTACTTC
TRBV7-9	TRBJ2-1	TRBD2	few	CASSLLAGRYNEQFF	TGTGCCAGCAGCTTGCTAGCGGGAAGGTACAATGAGCAGTTCTTC
TRBV14	TRBJ1-2	.	.	CASSQPGRSGYTF	TGTGCCAGCAGCCAGCCGGGACGCTCTGGCTACACCTTC
TRBV2	TRBJ2-5	.	.	CASSDSAQVETQYF	TGTGCCAGCAGTGACAGCGCCCAGGTGGAGACCCAGTACTTC
TRBV15	TRBJ2-3	TRBD1	.	CATTGQGGRTDTQYF	TGTGCCACCACCGGACAGGGAGGTCGCACAGATACGCAGTATTTT
TRBV4-2	TRBJ2-5	TRBD2	few	CASSPIAGGNRETQYF	TGTGCCAGCAGCCCCATAGCGGGGGGGAACCGAGAGACCCAGTACTTC
TRBV4-2	TRBJ2-7	.	.	CASSQDDTYEQYF	TGTGCCAGCAGCCAAGATGACACCTACGAGCAGTACTTC
TRBV28	TRBJ1-2	.	.	CASSSATAGENYGYTF	TGTGCCAGCAGTTCTGCGACAGCCGGAGAAAACTATGGCTACACCTTC
TRBV2	TRBJ2-7	.	.	CASKGGPYEQYF	TGTGCCAGCAAGGGGGGCCCCTACGAGCAGTACTTC
TRBV6-5	TRBJ1-1	TRBD1	.	CASSTGTGPGLGEAFF	TGTGCCAGCAGCACCGGGACAGGTCCTGGTCTGGGCGAAGCTTTCTTT
TRBV7-9	TRBJ2-7	TRBD2	.	CASSGTSGGYNEQYF	TGTGCCAGCAGCGGGACTAGCGGGGGGTACAATGAGCAGTACTTC
TRBV4-2	TRBJ2-1	TRBD2	few	CASSQDPSGGPGEQFF	TGTGCCAGCAGCCAAGACCCTAGCGGGGGGCCCGGGGAGCAGTTCTTC
TRBV15	TRBJ2-4	.	few	CATSRDLQGPQYF	TGTGCCACCAGCAGAGATCTCCAGGGGCCTCAGTACTTC
TRBV6-5	TRBJ2-5	TRBD2	few	CASNQAGGGYETQYF	TGTGCCAGCAATCAAGCGGGAGGGGGTTACGAGACCCAGTACTTC
TRBV10-3	TRBJ2-1	TRBD2	few	CAISTRGLAGRYNEQFF	TGTGCCATCAGTACAAGGGGACTAGCGGGCCGATACAATGAGCAGTTCTTC
TRBV6-6	TRBJ2-1	TRBD1	.	CASSYGQGPFF	TGTGCCAGCAGTTACGGACAGGGACCGTTCTTC
TRBV20-1	TRBJ2-5	TRBD1	.	CSARPTGGETQYF	TGCAGTGCTAGGCCCACAGGGGGAGAGACCCAGTACTTC
TRBV29-1	TRBJ1-2	TRBD1	few	CSVGNRGSSGNYGYTF	TGCAGCGTTGGGAACAGGGGGAGTAGTGGTAACTATGGCTACACCTTC
TRBV7-8	TRBJ1-5	.	.	CASSLLRATNQPQHF	TGTGCCAGCAGCTTACTCAGGGCTACAAATCAGCCCCAGCATTTT
TRBV10-1	TRBJ2-7	TRBD1	.	CASSRDRGDPPFYEQYF	TGCGCCAGCAGCCGGGACAGGGGCGATCCACCTTTCTACGAGCAGTACTTC
TRBV7-2	TRBJ2-7	TRBD2	.	CASSVKTSGSHEQYF	TGTGCCAGCAGCGTGAAGACTAGCGGGTCCCACGAGCAGTACTTC
TRBV20-1	TRBJ2-3	.	.	CSAKSAKDSGVTDTQYF	TGCAGTGCTAAGTCAGCTAAAGACTCGGGGGTGACAGATACGCAGTATTTT
TRBV2	TRBJ2-7	.	.	CASRVRGYEQYF	TGTGCCAGCAGGGTGCGGGGCTACGAGCAGTACTTC
TRBV28	TRBJ2-5	TRBD2	.	CAGRGMTSGSRETQYF	TGTGCCGGCCGGGGGATGACTAGCGGGAGTAGAGAGACCCAGTACTTC
TRBV7-6	TRBJ2-7	TRBD2	.	CASGTSGRYEQYF	TGTGCCAGCGGTACTAGCGGGAGATACGAGCAGTACTTC
TRBV4-2	TRBJ2-1	TRBD2	few	CASSQAGVMSNEQFF	TGTGCCAGCAGCCAGGCGGGGGTTATGTCCAATGAGCAGTTCTTC
TRBV29-1	TRBJ1-2	.	.	CSVELGPPGEGYTF	TGCAGCGTTGAGTTGGGCCCGCCGGGTGAAGGCTACACCTTC
TRBV28	TRBJ2-1	.	once	CASGGIRTKGIHNEQFF	TGTGCCAGCGGGGGGATAAGGACAAAGGGGATACACAATGAGCAGTTCTTC
TRBV9	TRBJ1-1	.	many	CASSPGDGTEAFF	TGTGCCAGCAGCCCAGGGGACGGCACTGAAGCTTTCTTT
TRBV2	TRBJ2-7	.	.	CASSVADAPYEQYF	TGTGCCAGCTCGGTAGCAGATGCACCCTACGAGCAGTACTTC
TRBV29-1	TRBJ2-3	.	few	CSVATDTQYF	TGCAGCGTTGCCACAGATACGCAGTATTTT
TRBV2	TRBJ1-2	.	.	CASSESRGIYGYTF	TGTGCCAGCAGTGAGTCTCGCGGAATCTATGGCTACACCTTC
TRBV6-1	TRBJ2-1	.	.	CASSEEWTPTEQFF	TGTGCCAGCAGTGAAGAATGGACACCAACTGAGCAGTTCTTC
TRBV11-2	TRBJ2-2	.	.	CASSPRGGSGNTGELFF	TGTGCCAGCAGCCCCCGCGGCGGTAGCGGCAACACCGGGGAGCTGTTTTTT
TRBV7-9	TRBJ1-2	.	.	CASSHSTEQNGYTF	TGTGCCAGCAGCCATTCGACGGAGCAGAATGGCTACACCTTC
TRBV20-1	TRBJ2-5	.	.	CSAPPGAETQYF	TGCAGTGCTCCGCCGGGGGCGGAGACCCAGTACTTC
TRBV29-1	TRBJ2-7	.	few	CSVEEPGHSPYEQYF	TGCAGCGTTGAAGAACCGGGACACTCTCCCTACGAGCAGTACTTC
TRBV6-6	TRBJ2-7	.	.	CASRLSGPGTPTYEQYF	TGTGCCAGCAGGCTAAGTGGCCCCGGGACACCTACCTACGAGCAGTACTTC
TRBV29-1	TRBJ2-3	TRBD1	once	CSAVQGAGDTQYF	TGCAGCGCCGTCCAGGGGGCTGGAGATACGCAGTATTTT
TRBV20-1	TRBJ1-1	.	.	CSATAQGWGTEAFF	TGCAGTGCTACAGCTCAGGGGTGGGGTACTGAAGCTTTCTTT
TRBV20-1	TRBJ2-3	.	.	CSAKGPPTDTQYF	TGCAGTGCTAAAGGCCCCCCCACAGATACGCAGTATTTT
TRBV7-8	TRBJ2-5	.	.	CASSLYPTHGGETQYF	TGTGCCAGCAGCTTATATCCGACTCATGGGGGAGAGACCCAGTACTTC
TRBV4-3	TRBJ2-1	TRBD2	few	CASSQTSGIVNEQFF	TGCGCCAGCAGCCAGACTAGCGGGATAGTCAATGAGCAGTTCTTC
TRBV4-3	TRBJ1-2	.	.	CASSQGSLGYTF	TGCGCCAGCAGCCAAGGTTCTCTCGGCTACACCTTC
TRBV6-1	TRBJ2-7	TRBD2	few	CASSGRTSGGRSYEQYF	TGTGCCAGCAGTGGAAGGACTAGCGGGGGCCGCTCCTACGAGCAGTACTTC
TRBV12-3/TRBV12-4	TRBJ2-1	.	few	CASSLVLNEQFF	TGTGCCAGCAGTTTAGTTCTCAATGAGCAGTTCTTC
TRBV5-1	TRBJ2-5	TRBD2	.	CASTELAGPSETQYF	TGCGCCAGCACCGAACTAGCGGGTCCCTCTGAGACCCAGTACTTC
TRBV20-1	TRBJ2-7	.	.	CSARAKGLYEQYF	TGCAGTGCTAGAGCCAAAGGACTCTACGAGCAGTACTTC